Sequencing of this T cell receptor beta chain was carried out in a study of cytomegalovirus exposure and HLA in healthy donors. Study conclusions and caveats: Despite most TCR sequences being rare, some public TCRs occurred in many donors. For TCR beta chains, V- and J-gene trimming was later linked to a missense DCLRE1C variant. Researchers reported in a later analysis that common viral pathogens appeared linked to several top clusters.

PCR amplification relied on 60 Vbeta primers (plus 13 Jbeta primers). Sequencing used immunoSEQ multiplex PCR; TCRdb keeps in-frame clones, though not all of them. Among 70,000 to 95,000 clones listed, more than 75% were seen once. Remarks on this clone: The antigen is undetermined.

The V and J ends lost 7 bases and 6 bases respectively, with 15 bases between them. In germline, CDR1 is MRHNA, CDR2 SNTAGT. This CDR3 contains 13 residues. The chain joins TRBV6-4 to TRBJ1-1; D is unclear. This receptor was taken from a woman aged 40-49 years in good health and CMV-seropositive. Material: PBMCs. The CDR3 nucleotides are TGTGCCAGCAAAGACAAGAATGGCGCTGAAGCTTTCTTT. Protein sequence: CASKDKNGAEAFF.